This T cell receptor beta chain was observed in a study of patients and donors after allogeneic stem cell transplantation. The CDR3 has 13 residues. Germline V gene lookup returns CDR1 DFQATT and CDR2 SNEGSKA (reference sequence). TCRdb independently ran MiXCR on the RT-PCR reads; one entry per CDR3 protein. Among approximately 200,000 distinct CDR3 sequences, around 41% were seen once, and the ten largest hold roughly 12%. Sample: blood, either unsorted or a sorted T cell fraction (not recorded which). V gene TRBV20-1 combines with J gene TRBJ2-7; no firm D call. The sequence was obtained from a human donor who was either an allogeneic HSCT recipient or a stem cell or donor lymphocyte infusion donor (not recorded which). It is not recorded whose cells these are; they may come from a transplant donor. CDR3 amino acids: CIFGRLKTNEQYF. The CDR3 region has the DNA TGCATTTTCGGACGGCTTAAGACAAACGAGCAGTACTTC.